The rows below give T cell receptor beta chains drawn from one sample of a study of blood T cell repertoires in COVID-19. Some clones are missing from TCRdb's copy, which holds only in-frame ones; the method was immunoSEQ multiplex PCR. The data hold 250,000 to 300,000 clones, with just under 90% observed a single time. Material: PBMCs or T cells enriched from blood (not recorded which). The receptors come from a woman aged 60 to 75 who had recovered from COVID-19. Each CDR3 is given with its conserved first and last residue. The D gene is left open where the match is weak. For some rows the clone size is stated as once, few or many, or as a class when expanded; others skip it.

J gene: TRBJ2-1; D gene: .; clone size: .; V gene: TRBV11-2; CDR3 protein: CASLWAGANEQFF; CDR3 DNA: TGTGCCAGCTTATGGGCGGGTGCTAATGAGCAGTTCTTC
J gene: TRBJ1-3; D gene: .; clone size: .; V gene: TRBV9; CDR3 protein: CASSVDRSSGNTIYF; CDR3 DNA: TGTGCCAGCAGCGTAGACAGGAGCTCTGGAAACACCATATATTTT
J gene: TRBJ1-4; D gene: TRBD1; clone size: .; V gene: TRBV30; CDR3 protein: CAWSVVRQGGLFF; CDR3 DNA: TGTGCCTGGAGTGTCGTCCGCCAGGGGGGACTGTTTTTT
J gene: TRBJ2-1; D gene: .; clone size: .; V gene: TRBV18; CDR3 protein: CASSGLGYEQFF; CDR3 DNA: TGTGCCAGCTCAGGACTCGGCTATGAGCAGTTCTTC
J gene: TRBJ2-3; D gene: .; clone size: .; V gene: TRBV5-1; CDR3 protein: CASSLGGGPTDTQYF; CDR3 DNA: TGCGCCAGCAGCTTGGGGGGGGGCCCCACAGATACGCAGTATTTT
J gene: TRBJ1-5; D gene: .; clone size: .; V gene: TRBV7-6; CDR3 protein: CASSLDVGLSQPQHF; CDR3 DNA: TGTGCCAGCAGCTTAGATGTGGGGCTGAGTCAGCCCCAGCATTTT
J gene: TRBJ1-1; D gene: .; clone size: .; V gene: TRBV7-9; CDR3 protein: CASSEGTTENTEAFF; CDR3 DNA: TGTGCCAGCAGCGAGGGGACAACAGAGAACACTGAAGCTTTCTTT
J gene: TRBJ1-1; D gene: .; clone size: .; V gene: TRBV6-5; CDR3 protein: CASSHRGGSTEAFF; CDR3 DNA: TGTGCCAGCAGTCACCGAGGAGGTAGCACTGAAGCTTTCTTT
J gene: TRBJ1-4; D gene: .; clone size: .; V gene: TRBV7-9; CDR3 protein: CASSLGRAANEKLFF; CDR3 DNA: TGTGCCAGCAGCTTAGGCCGAGCGGCTAATGAAAAACTGTTTTTT
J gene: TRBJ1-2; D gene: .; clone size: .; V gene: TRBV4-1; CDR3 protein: CASSQDPVRDYGYTF; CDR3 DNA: TGCGCCAGCAGCCAAGACCCGGTCCGGGACTATGGCTACACCTTC
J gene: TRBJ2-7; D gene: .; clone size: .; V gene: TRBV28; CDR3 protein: CASSLPQYEQYF; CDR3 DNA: TGTGCCAGCAGTTTACCCCAGTACGAGCAGTACTTC
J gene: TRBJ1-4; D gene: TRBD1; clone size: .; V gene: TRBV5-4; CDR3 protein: CASSDRDRGSNEKLFF; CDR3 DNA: TGTGCCAGCAGCGACCGGGACAGGGGTTCTAATGAAAAACTGTTTTTT
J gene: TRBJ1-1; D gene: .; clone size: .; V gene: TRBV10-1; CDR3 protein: CASSESADPLTEAFF; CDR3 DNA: TGCGCCAGCAGTGAGTCAGCGGACCCCCTCACTGAAGCTTTCTTT
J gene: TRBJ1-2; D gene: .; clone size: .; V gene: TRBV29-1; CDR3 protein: CSVDGRENYGYTF; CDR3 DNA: TGCAGCGTTGACGGACGGGAAAACTATGGCTACACCTTC
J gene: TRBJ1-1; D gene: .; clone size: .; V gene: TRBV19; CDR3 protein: CASSITATGNTEAFF; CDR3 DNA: TGTGCCAGTAGTATAACTGCGACAGGGAACACTGAAGCTTTCTTT
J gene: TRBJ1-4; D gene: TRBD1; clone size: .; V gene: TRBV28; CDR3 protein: CASSSGQPNEKLFF; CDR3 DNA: TGTGCCAGCAGTTCGGGACAGCCTAATGAAAAACTGTTTTTT
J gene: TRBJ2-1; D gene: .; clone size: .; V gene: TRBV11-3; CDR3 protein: CASSFPWFEGDNEQFF; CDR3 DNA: TGTGCCAGCAGCTTTCCTTGGTTCGAGGGCGACAATGAGCAGTTCTTC
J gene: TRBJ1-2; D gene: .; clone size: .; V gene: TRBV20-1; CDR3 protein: CSAKEVYGYTF; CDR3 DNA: TGCAGTGCGAAGGAGGTCTATGGCTACACCTTC
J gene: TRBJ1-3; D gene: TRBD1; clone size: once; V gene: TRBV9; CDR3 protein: CASSEGDSSGNTIYF; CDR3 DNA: TGTGCCAGCAGCGAAGGGGACAGCTCTGGAAACACCATATATTTT
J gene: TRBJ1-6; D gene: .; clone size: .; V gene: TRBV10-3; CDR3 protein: CAIRVQGQSPLHF; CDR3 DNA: TGTGCCATCAGGGTGCAGGGCCAGTCACCCCTCCACTTT
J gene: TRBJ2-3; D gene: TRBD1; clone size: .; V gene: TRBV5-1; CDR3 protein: CASSRGTGDGDTQYF; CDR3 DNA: TGCGCCAGCAGCAGGGGGACAGGGGATGGAGATACGCAGTATTTT
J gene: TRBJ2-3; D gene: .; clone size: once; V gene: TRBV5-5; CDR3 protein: CASSFTWDTQYF; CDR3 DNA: TGTGCCAGCAGCTTTACATGGGATACGCAGTATTTT
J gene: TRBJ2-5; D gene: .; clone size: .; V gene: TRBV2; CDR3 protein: CASSSLPQETQYF; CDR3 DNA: TGTGCCAGCAGTAGTCTACCCCAAGAGACCCAGTACTTC
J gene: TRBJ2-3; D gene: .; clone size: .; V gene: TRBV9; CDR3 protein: CASSVVGSGPTDTQYF; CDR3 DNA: TGTGCCAGCAGCGTAGTCGGTAGCGGACCCACAGATACGCAGTATTTT
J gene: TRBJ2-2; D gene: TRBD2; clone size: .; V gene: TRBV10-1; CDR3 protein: CASSEQGLALSNTGELFF; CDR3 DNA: TGCGCCAGCAGTGAGCAGGGACTAGCCCTTTCGAACACCGGGGAGCTGTTTTTT
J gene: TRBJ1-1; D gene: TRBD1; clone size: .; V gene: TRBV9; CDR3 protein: CASSVGGQLNTEAFF; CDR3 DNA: TGTGCCAGCAGCGTAGGGGGACAGCTGAACACTGAAGCTTTCTTT